This TCR beta chain came from a study of identical twins. Notes on the study in general: Reduced insertions were recorded for abundant cord blood beta clonotypes, with no such pattern in memory repertoires. The authors drew conclusions from cross-sectional statistical analysis rather than following the same donors. There was an excess of low generation probability in the out-of-frame alpha sequences that twins shared.

Per the germline V gene, CDR1 is LGHNA and CDR2 is YSLEER. V dropped 1 base and J dropped 4 bases, with 7 bases sitting between them. This CDR3 region has 14 residues. In the case of this clonotype: The antigen remains unidentified.

TCRdb reprocessed the 5' RACE reads via MiXCR and lists one record per CDR3 protein. The table records about 460,000 distinct CDR3 sequences, 14% of them present only once. These same records also appear under a second study, on yellow fever vaccine responses in identical twins. That work contributes: The authors reported partly convergent, partly personalized vaccine responses in identical twins.

The J gene is TRBJ2-2, the V gene TRBV4-3; D is uncertain. Sequencing used CD4+ T cells sorted from blood. The TCR comes from a woman between 18 and 29 years old in good health. CDR3 sequence reads: CASSQGRGTGELFF. The CDR3 DNA reads as TGCGCCAGCAGCCAAGGGCGCGGCACCGGGGAGCTGTTTTTT.